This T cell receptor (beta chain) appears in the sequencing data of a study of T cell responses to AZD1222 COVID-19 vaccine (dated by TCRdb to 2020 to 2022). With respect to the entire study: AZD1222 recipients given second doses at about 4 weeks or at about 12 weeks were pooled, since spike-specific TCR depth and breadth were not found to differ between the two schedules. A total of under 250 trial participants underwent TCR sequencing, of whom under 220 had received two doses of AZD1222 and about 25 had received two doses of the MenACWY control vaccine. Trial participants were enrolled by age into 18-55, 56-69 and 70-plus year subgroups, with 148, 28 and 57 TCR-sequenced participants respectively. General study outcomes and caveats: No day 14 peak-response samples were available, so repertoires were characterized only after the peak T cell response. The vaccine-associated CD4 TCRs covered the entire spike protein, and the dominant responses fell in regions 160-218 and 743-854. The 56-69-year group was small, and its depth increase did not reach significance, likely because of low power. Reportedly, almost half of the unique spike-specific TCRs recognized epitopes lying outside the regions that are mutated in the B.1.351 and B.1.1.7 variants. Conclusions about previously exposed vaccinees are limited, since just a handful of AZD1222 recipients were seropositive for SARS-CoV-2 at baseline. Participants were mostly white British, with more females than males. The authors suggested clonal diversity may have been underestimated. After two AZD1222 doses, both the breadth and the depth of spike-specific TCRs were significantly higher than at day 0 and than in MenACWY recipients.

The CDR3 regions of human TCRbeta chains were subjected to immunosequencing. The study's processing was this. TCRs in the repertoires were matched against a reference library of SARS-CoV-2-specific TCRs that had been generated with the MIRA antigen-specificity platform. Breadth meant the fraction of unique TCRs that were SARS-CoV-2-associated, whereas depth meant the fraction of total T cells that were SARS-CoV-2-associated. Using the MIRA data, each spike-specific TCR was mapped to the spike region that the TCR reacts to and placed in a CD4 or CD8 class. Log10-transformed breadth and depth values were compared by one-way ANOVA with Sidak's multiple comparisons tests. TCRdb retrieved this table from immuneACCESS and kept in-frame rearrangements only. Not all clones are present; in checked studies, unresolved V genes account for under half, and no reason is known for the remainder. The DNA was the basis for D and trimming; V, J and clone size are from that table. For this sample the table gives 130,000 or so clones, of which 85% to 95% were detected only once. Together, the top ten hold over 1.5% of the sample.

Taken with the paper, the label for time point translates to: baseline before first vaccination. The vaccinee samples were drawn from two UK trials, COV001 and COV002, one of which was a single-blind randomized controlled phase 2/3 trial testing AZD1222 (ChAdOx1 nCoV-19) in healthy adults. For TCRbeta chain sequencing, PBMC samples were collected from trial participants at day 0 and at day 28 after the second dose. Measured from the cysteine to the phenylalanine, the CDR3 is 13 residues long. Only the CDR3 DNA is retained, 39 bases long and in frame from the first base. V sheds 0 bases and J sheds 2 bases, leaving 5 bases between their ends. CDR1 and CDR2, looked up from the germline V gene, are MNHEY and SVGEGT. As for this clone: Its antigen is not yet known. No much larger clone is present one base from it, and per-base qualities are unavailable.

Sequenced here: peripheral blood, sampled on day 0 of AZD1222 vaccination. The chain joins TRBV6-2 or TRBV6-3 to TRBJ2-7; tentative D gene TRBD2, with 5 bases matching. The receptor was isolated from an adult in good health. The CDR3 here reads CASSYSRAYEQYF. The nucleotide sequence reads TGTGCCAGCAGTTACTCGAGGGCCTACGAGCAGTACTTC.